The rows below give T cell receptor beta chains drawn from one sample of a study of cytomegalovirus exposure and HLA in healthy donors. Profiling relied on immunoSEQ multiplex PCR, and the TCRdb table lists in-frame clones only, not all of them. The sample consists of fewer than 200,000 clones, roughly 80% of them appearing once. Sample: PBMCs. The receptors stem from a male donor in good health and CMV-seronegative. CDR3s include the opening cysteine and the closing phenylalanine or tryptophan. The order of the fields is V gene, J gene, clone size, D gene, CDR3 protein, CDR3 DNA. The D gene is left open where the match is weak. The listing skips clone size in some rows; elsewhere it reads once, few, many or a size class.

>TRBV10-3|TRBJ1-2|.|TRBD1
CAISERDRGSGYGYTF
TGTGCCATCAGTGAGAGGGACAGGGGAAGTGGGTATGGCTACACCTTC
>TRBV5-1|TRBJ2-5|.|.
CASSLLGVQETQYF
TGCGCCAGCAGCTTACTCGGGGTTCAAGAGACCCAGTACTTC
>TRBV29-1|TRBJ1-2|few|.
CSVRTQLYGYTF
TGCAGCGTGAGGACACAGCTCTATGGCTACACCTTC
>TRBV6-1|TRBJ2-6|.|TRBD1
CASSQGDSGANVLTF
TGTGCCAGCAGTCAGGGGGACTCTGGGGCCAACGTCCTGACTTTC
>TRBV6-1|TRBJ1-1|.|.
CASSIRFRGTEAFF
TGTGCCAGCAGTATCCGTTTCCGAGGCACTGAAGCTTTCTTT
>TRBV29-1|TRBJ1-2|few|TRBD1
CSVESGTGDYGYTF
TGCAGCGTCGAGTCCGGGACAGGGGATTATGGCTACACCTTC
>TRBV6-5|TRBJ1-2|.|.
CASSYDRGSYGYTF
TGTGCCAGCAGTTACGATCGGGGGAGCTATGGCTACACCTTC
>TRBV30|TRBJ1-2|.|TRBD1
CAYDLGTGANYGYTF
TGTGCCTACGATCTGGGGACAGGGGCTAACTATGGCTACACCTTC
>TRBV6-1|TRBJ1-4|.|.
CASSLQGFTNEKLFF
TGTGCCAGCAGTCTCCAGGGTTTCACTAATGAAAAACTGTTTTTT
>TRBV7-8|TRBJ2-3|.|TRBD2
CASSLELAGASDTQYF
TGTGCCAGCAGCTTAGAACTAGCGGGGGCCTCAGATACGCAGTATTTT
>TRBV13|TRBJ1-3|.|.
CASSLGTLSSGNTIYF
TGTGCCAGCAGCTTAGGGACACTGAGCTCTGGAAACACCATATATTTT
>TRBV27|TRBJ2-3|.|TRBD1
CASSLSKGSGGTDTQYF
TGTGCCAGCAGTTTATCAAAGGGGTCAGGGGGTACAGATACGCAGTATTTT
>TRBV27|TRBJ2-2|.|.
CASSLSGGTPTGELFF
TGTGCCAGCAGTTTATCGGGGGGAACCCCGACCGGGGAGCTGTTTTTT
>TRBV9|TRBJ2-1|.|.
CASSVDWSSYNEQFF
TGTGCCAGCAGCGTAGACTGGAGCTCCTACAATGAGCAGTTCTTC
>TRBV7-8|TRBJ2-7|few|.
CASSLGQIADEQYF
TGTGCCAGCAGCTTAGGCCAGATCGCGGATGAGCAGTACTTC
>TRBV7-6|TRBJ2-2|.|TRBD1
CASSPRLGTGKAGELFF
TGTGCCAGCAGCCCCAGGCTCGGGACAGGGAAAGCCGGGGAGCTGTTTTTT
>TRBV19|TRBJ2-3|.|.
CASSWGHATQYF
TGTGCCAGTAGTTGGGGGCATGCTACGCAGTATTTT
>TRBV4-1|TRBJ2-7|.|.
CASSQEGRPTYEQYF
TGCGCCAGCAGCCAAGAGGGGAGACCCACTTACGAGCAGTACTTC
>TRBV6-5|TRBJ1-5|.|TRBD1
CASSPRTGFKPQHF
TGTGCCAGCAGTCCCCGGACAGGGTTCAAGCCCCAGCATTTT
>TRBV6-1|TRBJ1-1|.|.
CASRANTEAFF
TGTGCCAGCAGGGCGAACACTGAAGCTTTCTTT
>TRBV2|TRBJ2-7|.|TRBD1
CASSAVTGTYEQYF
TGTGCCAGCAGTGCTGTGACAGGGACCTACGAGCAGTACTTC
>TRBV5-4|TRBJ2-7|.|TRBD1
CASSLDRGIRQYF
TGTGCCAGCAGCTTGGACAGGGGTATTCGGCAGTACTTC
>TRBV11-2|TRBJ2-7|.|TRBD1
CASSLQGQGTYEQYF
TGTGCCAGCAGCCTACAGGGACAGGGGACATACGAGCAGTACTTC
>TRBV30|TRBJ2-5|.|.
CAWSAGGETQYF
TGTGCCTGGAGTGCAGGGGGGGAGACCCAGTACTTC
>TRBV28|TRBJ1-4|.|TRBD1
CASSFLGQGGEKLFF
TGTGCCAGCAGTTTTTTGGGACAGGGAGGCGAAAAACTGTTTTTT
>TRBV18|TRBJ2-3|.|.
CASSYRSQGTDTQYF
TGTGCCAGCTCGTACCGGTCCCAGGGTACAGATACGCAGTATTTT
>TRBV5-8|TRBJ1-4|.|.
CASSLGTGNEKLFF
TGTGCCAGCAGCTTGGGAACAGGGAATGAAAAACTGTTTTTT
>TRBV9|TRBJ2-7|.|TRBD2
CASSGLAGEREQYF
TGTGCCAGCAGCGGATTAGCGGGCGAGCGGGAGCAGTACTTC
>TRBV28|TRBJ1-4|.|.
CASTLLGEKLFF
TGTGCCAGCACCCTTCTCGGTGAAAAACTGTTTTTT
>TRBV7-8|TRBJ2-3|.|.
CASSLAEGEAPDTQYF
TGTGCCAGCAGCTTAGCGGAGGGAGAGGCCCCAGATACGCAGTATTTT
>TRBV11-2|TRBJ1-2|.|TRBD1
CASSLGRDRGQGYTF
TGTGCCAGCAGCCTTGGCCGGGACAGGGGACAGGGCTACACCTTC
>TRBV5-5|TRBJ2-1|.|.
CASSLLTSRGEQFF
TGTGCCAGCAGCCTACTGACTAGCAGGGGTGAGCAGTTCTTC
>TRBV5-4|TRBJ1-6|.|.
CASSLAGSSYNSPLHF
TGTGCCAGCAGCTTGGCCGGGAGCTCCTATAATTCACCCCTCCACTTT
>TRBV6-5|TRBJ1-2|.|TRBD1
CASSEDRAEGGYTF
TGTGCCAGCAGCGAGGACAGGGCTGAAGGGGGCTACACCTTC
>TRBV18|TRBJ2-5|few|.
CASSPGETQYF
TGTGCCAGCTCACCCGGGGAGACCCAGTACTTC
>TRBV19|TRBJ1-5|.|.
CASSISRGVSNQPQHF
TGTGCCAGTAGTATAAGTCGGGGGGTAAGCAATCAGCCCCAGCATTTT
>TRBV6-5|TRBJ2-7|.|.
CASSYLKGGYEQYF
TGTGCCAGCAGTTACCTAAAAGGCGGATACGAGCAGTACTTC
>TRBV5-6|TRBJ1-2|.|.
CASSLAGQGGDYGYTF
TGTGCCAGCAGCTTGGCCGGCCAGGGAGGGGACTATGGCTACACCTTC
>TRBV10-1|TRBJ2-6|.|.
CASSESGSSGANVLTF
TGCGCCAGCAGTGAGTCCGGGAGCTCTGGGGCCAACGTCCTGACTTTC
>TRBV5-6|TRBJ2-3|.|TRBD1
CASRGDRAKDTQYF
TGTGCCAGCAGAGGGGACAGGGCCAAAGATACGCAGTATTTT
>TRBV10-2|TRBJ1-1|.|.
CASIDWRDTEAFF
TGCGCCAGCATAGATTGGAGGGACACTGAAGCTTTCTTT
>TRBV6-6|TRBJ2-7|.|TRBD1
CASSYSPTGSSSEQYF
TGTGCCAGCAGTTACTCCCCGACAGGGAGCTCATCCGAGCAGTACTTC
>TRBV10-2|TRBJ2-2|.|TRBD1
CASQRQGSRELFF
TGCGCCAGTCAAAGACAGGGCTCAAGGGAGCTGTTTTTT
>TRBV2|TRBJ1-3|.|.
CASVSTGNTIYF
TGTGCCAGCGTTAGTACTGGAAACACCATATATTTT
>TRBV30|TRBJ2-6|.|.
CAWSVGSGANVLTF
TGTGCCTGGAGTGTCGGCTCTGGGGCCAACGTCCTGACTTTC
>TRBV15|TRBJ1-5|once|.
CATSRALGQVNQPQHF
TGTGCCACCAGCAGAGCATTGGGGCAGGTCAATCAGCCCCAGCATTTT
>TRBV29-1|TRBJ2-7|few|.
CSVLSYEQYF
TGCAGCGTTCTCTCCTACGAGCAGTACTTC
>TRBV6-6|TRBJ1-1|.|.
CASTTTLAGATEAFF
TGTGCCAGCACAACTACCCTTGCGGGGGCGACTGAAGCTTTCTTT